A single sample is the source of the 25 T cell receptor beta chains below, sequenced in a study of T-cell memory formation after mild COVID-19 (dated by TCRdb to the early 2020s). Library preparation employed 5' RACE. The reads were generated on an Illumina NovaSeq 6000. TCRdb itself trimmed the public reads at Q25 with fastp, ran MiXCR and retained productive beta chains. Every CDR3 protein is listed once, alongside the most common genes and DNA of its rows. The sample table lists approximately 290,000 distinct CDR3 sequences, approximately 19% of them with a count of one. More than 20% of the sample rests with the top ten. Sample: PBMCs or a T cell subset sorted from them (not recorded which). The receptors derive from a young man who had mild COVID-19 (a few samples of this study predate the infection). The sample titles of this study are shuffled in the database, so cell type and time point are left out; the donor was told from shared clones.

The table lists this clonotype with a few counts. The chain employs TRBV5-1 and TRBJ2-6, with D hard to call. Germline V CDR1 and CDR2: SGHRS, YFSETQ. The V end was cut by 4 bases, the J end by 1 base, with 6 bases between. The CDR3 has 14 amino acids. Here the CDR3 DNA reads TGCGCCAGCAGCACGACTTCTGGGGCCAACGTCCTGACTTTC. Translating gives CASSTTSGANVLTF.

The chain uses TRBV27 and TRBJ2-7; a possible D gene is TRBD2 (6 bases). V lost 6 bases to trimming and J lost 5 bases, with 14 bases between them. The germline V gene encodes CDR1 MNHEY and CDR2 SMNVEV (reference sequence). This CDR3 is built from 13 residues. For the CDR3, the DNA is TGTGCCAGCAGCCCACGGGGGAGGCACGAGCAGTACGTC. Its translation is CASSPRGRHEQYV.

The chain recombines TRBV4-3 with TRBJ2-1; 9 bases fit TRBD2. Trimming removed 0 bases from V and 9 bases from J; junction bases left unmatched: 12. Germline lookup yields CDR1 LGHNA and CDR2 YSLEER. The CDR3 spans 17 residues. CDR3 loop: CASSQDSGGRLRAEQFF. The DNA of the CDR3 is TGCGCCAGCAGCCAAGATAGCGGGGGACGGTTGAGGGCTGAGCAGTTCTTC.

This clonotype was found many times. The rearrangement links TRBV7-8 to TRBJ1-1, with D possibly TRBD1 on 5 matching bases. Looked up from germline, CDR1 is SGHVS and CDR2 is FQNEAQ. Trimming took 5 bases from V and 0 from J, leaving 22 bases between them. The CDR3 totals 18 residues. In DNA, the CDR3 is TGTGCCAGCAGCCACGAGACGGGCCGAGGGGCCGTGAACACTGAAGCTTTCTTT. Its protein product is CASSHETGRGAVNTEAFF.

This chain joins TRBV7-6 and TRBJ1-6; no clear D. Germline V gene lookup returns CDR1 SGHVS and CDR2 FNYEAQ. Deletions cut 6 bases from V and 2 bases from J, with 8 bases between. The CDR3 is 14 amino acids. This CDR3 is CASRFGAYNSPLHF. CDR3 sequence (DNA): TGTGCCAGCAGGTTCGGCGCCTATAATTCACCCCTCCACTTT.

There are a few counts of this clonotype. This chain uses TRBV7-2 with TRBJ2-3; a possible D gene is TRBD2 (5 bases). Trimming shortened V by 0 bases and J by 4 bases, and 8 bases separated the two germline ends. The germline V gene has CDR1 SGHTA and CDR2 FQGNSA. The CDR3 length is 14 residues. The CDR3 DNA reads TGTGCCAGCAGCTTAGCTGTAGCGTCAGATACGCAGTATTTT. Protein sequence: CASSLAVASDTQYF.

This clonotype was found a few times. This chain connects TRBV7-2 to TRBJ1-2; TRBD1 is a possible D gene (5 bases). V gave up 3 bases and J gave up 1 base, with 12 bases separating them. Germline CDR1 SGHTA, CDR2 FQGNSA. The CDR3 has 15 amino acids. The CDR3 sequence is CASSLGGSLNYGYTF. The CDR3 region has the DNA TGTGCCAGCAGCTTGGGGGGGTCCCTTAACTATGGCTACACCTTC.

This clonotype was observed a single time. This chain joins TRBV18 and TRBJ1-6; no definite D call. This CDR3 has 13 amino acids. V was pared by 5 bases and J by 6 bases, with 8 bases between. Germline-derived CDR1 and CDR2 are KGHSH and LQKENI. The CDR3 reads CASSSATNSPLHF. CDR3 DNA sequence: TGTGCCAGCTCATCCGCGACTAATTCACCCCTCCACTTT.

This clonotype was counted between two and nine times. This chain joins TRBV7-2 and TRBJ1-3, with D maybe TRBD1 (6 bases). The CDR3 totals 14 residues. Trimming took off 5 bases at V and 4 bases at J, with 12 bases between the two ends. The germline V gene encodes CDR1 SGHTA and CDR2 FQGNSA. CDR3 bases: TGTGCCAGCAGCAGAGGGGGAACCGGAAACACCATATATTTT. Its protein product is CASSRGGTGNTIYF.

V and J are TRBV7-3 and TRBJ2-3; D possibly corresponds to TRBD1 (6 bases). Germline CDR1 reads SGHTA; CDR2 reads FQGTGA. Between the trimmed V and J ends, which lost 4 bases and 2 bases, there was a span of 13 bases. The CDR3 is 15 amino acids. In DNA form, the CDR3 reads TGTGCCAGCAGCTCGTTAGGGGGATTCACAGATACGCAGTATTTT. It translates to CASSSLGGFTDTQYF.

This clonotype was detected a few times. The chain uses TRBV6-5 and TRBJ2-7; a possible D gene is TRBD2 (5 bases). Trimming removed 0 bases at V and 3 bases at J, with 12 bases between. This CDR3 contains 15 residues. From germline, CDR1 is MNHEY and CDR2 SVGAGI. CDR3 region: CASSYSSGIYYEQYF. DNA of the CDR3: TGTGCCAGCAGTTACTCATCGGGAATCTACTACGAGCAGTACTTC.

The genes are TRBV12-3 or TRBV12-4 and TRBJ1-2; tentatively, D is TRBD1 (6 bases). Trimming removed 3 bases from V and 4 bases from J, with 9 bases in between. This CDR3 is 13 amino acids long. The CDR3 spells CASSLRTAYGYTF. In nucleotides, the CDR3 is TGTGCCAGCAGTTTGAGGACAGCCTATGGCTACACCTTC.

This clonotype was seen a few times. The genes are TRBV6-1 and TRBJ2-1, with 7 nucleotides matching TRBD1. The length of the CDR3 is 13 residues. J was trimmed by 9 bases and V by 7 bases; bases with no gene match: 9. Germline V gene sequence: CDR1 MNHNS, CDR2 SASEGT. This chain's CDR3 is CASTTDRAGEQFF. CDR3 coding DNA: TGTGCCAGCACCACCGACAGGGCCGGTGAGCAGTTCTTC.

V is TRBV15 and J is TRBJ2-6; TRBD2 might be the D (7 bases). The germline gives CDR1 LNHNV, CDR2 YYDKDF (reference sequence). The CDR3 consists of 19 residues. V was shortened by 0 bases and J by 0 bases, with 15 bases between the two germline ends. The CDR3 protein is CATSRDGGGPGSGANVLTF. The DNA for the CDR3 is TGTGCCACCAGCAGAGATGGGGGGGGGCCTGGCTCTGGGGCCAACGTCCTGACTTTC.

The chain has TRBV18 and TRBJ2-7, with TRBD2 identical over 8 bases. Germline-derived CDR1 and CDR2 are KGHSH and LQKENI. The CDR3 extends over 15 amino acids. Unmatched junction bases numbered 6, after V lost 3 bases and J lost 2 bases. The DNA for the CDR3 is TGTGCCAGCTCACCCCCGGGACTAGACCCCTACGAGCAGTACTTC. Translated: CASSPPGLDPYEQYF.

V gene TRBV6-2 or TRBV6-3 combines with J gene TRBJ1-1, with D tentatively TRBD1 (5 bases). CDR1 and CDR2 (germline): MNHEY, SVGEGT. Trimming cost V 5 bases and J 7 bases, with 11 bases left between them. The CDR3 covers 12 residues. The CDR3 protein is CASSHSRVEAFF. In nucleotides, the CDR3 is TGTGCCAGCAGTCATTCCAGGGTTGAAGCTTTCTTT.

The CDR3 spells CASSLRQATDTQYF. The DNA for the CDR3 is TGTGCCAGCAGCCTCCGACAGGCCACAGATACGCAGTATTTT. This chain joins TRBV7-9 and TRBJ2-3, with TRBD1 as a possible D gene (6 bases). CDR3 length: 14 residues. CDR1 SEHNR and CDR2 FQNEAQ come from the germline V gene (reference sequence). V was cut by 5 bases and J by 2 bases, with 11 bases left in between.

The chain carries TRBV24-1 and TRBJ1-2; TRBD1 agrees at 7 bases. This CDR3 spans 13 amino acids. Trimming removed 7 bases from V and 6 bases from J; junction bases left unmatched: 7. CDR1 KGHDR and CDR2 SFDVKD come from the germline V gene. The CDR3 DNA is TGTGCCACCAGCCTCCGGGACAGAGATGGCTACACCTTC. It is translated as CATSLRDRDGYTF.

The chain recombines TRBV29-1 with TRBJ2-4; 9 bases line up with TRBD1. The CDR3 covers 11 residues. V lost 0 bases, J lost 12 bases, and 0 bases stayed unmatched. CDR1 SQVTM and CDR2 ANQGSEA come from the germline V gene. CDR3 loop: CSVEEGQGQYF. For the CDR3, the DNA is TGCAGCGTTGAAGAGGGACAGGGTCAGTACTTC.

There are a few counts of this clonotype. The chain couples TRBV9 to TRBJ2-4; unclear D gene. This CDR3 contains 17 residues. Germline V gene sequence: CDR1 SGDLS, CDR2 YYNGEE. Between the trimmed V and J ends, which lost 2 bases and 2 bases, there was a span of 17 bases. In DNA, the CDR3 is TGTGCCAGCAGCGTCGGCCCCTCAGCGTCCACCAAAAACATTCAGTACTTC. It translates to CASSVGPSASTKNIQYF. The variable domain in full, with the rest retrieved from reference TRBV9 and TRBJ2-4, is DSGVTQTPKHLITATGQRVTLRCSPRSGDLSVYWYQQSLDQGLQFLIQYYNGEERAKGNILERFSAQQFPDLHSELNLSSLELGDSALYFCASSVGPSASTKNIQYFGAGTRLSVL.

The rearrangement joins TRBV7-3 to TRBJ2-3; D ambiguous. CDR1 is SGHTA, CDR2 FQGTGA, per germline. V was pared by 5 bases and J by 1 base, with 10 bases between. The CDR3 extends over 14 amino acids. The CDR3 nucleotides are TGTGCCAGCAGCCCAGAACTTCGCACAGATACGCAGTATTTT. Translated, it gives CASSPELRTDTQYF.

CDR3 in amino acids: CSVSHSENSPLHF. The CDR3 coding sequence is TGCAGCGTTAGCCACAGCGAAAATTCACCCCTCCACTTT. This chain connects TRBV29-1 to TRBJ1-6; D not certain. V lost 5 bases, J lost 7 bases, and 12 bases lay in between. The germline V gene encodes CDR1 SQVTM and CDR2 ANQGSEA. The CDR3 runs 13 residues.

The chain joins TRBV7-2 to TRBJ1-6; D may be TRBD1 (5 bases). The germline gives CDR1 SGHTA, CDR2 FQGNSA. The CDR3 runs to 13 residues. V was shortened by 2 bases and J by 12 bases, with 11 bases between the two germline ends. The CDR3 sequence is CASSLKPGGPLHF. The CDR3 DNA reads TGTGCCAGCAGCTTAAAGCCGGGGGGACCCCTCCACTTT.

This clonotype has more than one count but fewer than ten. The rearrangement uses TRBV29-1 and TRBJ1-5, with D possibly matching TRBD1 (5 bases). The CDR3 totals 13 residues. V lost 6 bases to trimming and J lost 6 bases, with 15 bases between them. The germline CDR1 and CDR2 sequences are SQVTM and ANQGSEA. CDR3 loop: CSVREQESQPQHF. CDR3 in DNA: TGCAGCGTAAGGGAACAGGAGTCTCAGCCCCAGCATTTT.

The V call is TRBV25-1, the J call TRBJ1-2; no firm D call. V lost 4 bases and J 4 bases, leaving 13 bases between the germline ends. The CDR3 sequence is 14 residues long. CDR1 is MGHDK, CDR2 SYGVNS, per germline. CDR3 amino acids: CASSAGEQSYGYTF. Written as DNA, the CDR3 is TGTGCCAGCAGTGCCGGAGAACAGTCCTATGGCTACACCTTC.